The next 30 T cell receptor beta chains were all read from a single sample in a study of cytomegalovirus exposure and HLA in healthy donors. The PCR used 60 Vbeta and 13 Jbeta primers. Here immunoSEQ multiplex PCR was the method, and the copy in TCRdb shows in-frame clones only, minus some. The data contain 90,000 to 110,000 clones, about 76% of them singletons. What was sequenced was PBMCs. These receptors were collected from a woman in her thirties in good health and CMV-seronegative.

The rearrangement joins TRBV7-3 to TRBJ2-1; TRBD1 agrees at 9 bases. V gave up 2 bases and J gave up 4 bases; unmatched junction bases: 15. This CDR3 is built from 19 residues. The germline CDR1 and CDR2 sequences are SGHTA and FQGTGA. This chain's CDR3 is CASSLYGTGSGLGYNEQFF. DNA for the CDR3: TGTGCCAGCAGCTTATATGGGACAGGGTCAGGTTTGGGATACAATGAGCAGTTCTTC.

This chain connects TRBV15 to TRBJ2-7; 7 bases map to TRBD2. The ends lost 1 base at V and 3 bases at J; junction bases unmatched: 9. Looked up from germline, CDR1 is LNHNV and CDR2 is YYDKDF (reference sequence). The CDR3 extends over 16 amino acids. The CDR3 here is CATSRARAGTSYEQYF. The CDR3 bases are TGTGCCACCAGCAGAGCCCGAGCGGGAACCAGCTACGAGCAGTACTTC.

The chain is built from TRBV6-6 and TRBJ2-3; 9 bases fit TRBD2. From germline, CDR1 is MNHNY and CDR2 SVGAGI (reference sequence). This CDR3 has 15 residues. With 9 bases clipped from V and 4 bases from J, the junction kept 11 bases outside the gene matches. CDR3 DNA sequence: TGTGCCAGTCTGAGGGGACTAGCTAGCGCAGATACGCAGTATTTT. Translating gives CASLRGLASADTQYF.

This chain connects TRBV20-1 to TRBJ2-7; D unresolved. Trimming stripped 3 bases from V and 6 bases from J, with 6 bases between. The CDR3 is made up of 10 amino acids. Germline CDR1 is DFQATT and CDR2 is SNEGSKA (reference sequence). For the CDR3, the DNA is TGCAGTGCTAGCTCCGGCGAGCAGTACTTC. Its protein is CSASSGEQYF.

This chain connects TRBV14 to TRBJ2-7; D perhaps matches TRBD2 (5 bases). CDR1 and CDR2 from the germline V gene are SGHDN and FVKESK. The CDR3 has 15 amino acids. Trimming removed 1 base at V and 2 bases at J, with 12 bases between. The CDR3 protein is CASSQGTGSTYEQYF. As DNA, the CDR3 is TGTGCCAGCAGCCAAGGGACGGGGTCGACCTACGAGCAGTACTTC.

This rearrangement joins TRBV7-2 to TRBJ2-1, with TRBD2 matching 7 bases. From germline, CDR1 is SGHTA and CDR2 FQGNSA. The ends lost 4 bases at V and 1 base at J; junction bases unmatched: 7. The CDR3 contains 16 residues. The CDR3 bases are TGTGCCAGCAGCTCCGGGGGACTACCATCCTACAATGAGCAGTTCTTC. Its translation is CASSSGGLPSYNEQFF.

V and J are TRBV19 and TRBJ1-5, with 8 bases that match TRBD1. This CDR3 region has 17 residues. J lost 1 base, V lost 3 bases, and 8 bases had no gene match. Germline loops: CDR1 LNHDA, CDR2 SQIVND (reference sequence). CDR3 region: CASSILRGLGSNQPQHF. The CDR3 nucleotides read TGTGCCAGTAGTATTCTCAGGGGGCTTGGCAGCAATCAGCCCCAGCATTTT.

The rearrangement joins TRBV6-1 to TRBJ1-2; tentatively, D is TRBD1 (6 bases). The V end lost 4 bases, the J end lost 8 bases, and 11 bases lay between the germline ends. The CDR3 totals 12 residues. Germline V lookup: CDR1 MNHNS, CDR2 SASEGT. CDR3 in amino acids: CASSGAGVGYTF. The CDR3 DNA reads TGTGCCAGCAGTGGGGCAGGGGTGGGCTACACCTTC.

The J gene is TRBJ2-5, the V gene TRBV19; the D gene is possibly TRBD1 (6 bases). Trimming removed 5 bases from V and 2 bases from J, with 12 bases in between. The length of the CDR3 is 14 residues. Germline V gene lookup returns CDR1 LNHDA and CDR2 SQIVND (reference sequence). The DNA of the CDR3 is TGTGCCAGTAGTTTAATGGACAGACAAGAGACCCAGTACTTC. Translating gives CASSLMDRQETQYF.

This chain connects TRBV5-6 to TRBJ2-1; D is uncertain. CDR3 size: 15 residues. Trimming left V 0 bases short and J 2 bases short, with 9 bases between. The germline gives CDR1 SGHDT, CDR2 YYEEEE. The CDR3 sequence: CASSLVYSPYNEQFF. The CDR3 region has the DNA TGTGCCAGCAGCTTGGTCTACAGTCCCTACAATGAGCAGTTCTTC.

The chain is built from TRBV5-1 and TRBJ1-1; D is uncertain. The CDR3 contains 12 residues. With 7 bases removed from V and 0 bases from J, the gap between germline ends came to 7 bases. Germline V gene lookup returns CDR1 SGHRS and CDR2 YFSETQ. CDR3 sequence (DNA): TGCGCCAGCTTAGGAGTGAACACTGAAGCTTTCTTT. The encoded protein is CASLGVNTEAFF. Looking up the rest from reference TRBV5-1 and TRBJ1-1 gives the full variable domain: KAGVTQTPRYLIKTRGQQVTLSCSPISGHRSVSWYQQTPGQGLQFLFEYFSETQRNKGNFPGRFSGRQFSNSRSEMNVSTLELGDSALYLCASLGVNTEAFFGQGTRLTVV.

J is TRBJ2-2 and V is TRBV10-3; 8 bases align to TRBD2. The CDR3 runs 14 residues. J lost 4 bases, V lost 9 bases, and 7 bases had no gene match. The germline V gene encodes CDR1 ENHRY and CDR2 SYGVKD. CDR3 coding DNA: TGTGCCATGCAGCGGGAGTTAAGCACCGGGGAGCTGTTTTTT. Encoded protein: CAMQRELSTGELFF.

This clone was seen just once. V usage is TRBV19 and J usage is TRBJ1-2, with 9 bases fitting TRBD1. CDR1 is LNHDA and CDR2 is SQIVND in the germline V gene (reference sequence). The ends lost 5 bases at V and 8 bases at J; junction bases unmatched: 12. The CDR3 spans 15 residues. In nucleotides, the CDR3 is TGTGCCAGTAGTCTTATCCCGGGACAGGGAAGAGGCTACACCTTC. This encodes CASSLIPGQGRGYTF.

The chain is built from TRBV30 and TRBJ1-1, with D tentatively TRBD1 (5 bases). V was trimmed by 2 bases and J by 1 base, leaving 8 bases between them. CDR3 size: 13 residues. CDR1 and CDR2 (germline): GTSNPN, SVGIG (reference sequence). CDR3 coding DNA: TGTGCCTGGAGTTTGACAGCGAACACTGAAGCTTTCTTT. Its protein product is CAWSLTANTEAFF.

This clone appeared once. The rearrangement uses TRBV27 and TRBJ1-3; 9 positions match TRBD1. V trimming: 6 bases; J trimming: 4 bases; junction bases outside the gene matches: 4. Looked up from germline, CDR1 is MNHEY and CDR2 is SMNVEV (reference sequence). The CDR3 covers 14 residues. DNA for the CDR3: TGTGCCAGCAGCTCCGGGACAGGGGGAAACACCATATATTTT. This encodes CASSSGTGGNTIYF.

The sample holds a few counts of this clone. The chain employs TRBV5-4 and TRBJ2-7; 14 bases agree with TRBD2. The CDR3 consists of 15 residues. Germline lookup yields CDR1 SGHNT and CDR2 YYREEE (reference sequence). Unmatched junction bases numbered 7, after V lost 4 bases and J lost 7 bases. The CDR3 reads CASSPGLAGGAEQYF. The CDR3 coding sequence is TGTGCCAGCAGCCCTGGACTAGCGGGGGGTGCTGAGCAGTACTTC.

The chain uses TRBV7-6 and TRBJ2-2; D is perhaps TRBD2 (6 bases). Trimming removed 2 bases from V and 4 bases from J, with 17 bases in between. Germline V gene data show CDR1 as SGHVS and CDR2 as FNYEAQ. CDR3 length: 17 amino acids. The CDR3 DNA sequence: TGTGCCAGCAGCTTATCCCCAGAACTAGCACGCACCGGGGAGCTGTTTTTT. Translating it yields CASSLSPELARTGELFF. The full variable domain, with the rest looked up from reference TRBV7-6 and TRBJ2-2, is GAGVSQSPRYKVTKRGQDVALRCDPISGHVSLYWYRQALGQGPEFLTYFNYEAQQDKSGLPNDRFSAERPEGSISTLTIQRTEQRDSAMYRCASSLSPELARTGELFFGEGSRLTVL.

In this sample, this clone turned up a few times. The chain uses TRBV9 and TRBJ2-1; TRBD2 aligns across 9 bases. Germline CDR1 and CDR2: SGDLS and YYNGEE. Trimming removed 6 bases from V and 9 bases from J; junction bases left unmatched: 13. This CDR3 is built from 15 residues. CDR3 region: CASNKLAGDGGEQFF. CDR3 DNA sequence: TGTGCCAGCAACAAGTTAGCGGGAGACGGGGGTGAGCAGTTCTTC.

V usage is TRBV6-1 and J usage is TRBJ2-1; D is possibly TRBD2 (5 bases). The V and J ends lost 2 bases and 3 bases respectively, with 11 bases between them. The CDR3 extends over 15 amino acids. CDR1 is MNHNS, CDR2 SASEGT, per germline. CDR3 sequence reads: CASSERPGNYNEQFF. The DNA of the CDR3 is TGTGCCAGCAGTGAACGTCCGGGGAACTACAATGAGCAGTTCTTC.

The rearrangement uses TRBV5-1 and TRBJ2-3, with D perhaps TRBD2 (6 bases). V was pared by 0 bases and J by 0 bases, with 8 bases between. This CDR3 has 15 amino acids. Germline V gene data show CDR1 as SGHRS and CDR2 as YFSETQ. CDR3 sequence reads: CASSLDGTSTDTQYF. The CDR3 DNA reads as TGCGCCAGCAGCTTGGATGGGACTAGCACAGATACGCAGTATTTT.

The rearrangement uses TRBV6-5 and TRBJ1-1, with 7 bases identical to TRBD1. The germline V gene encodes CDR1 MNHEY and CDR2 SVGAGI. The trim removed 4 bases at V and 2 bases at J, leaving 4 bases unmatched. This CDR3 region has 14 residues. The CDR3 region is CASSLDRTNTEAFF. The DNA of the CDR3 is TGTGCCAGCAGTTTGGACAGGACCAACACTGAAGCTTTCTTT.

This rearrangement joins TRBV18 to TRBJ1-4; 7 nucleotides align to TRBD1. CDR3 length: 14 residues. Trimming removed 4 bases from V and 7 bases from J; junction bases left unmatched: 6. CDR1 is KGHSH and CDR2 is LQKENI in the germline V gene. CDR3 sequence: CASSRGQRFEKLFF. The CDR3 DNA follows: TGTGCCAGCTCACGGGGACAGAGATTTGAAAAACTGTTTTTT.

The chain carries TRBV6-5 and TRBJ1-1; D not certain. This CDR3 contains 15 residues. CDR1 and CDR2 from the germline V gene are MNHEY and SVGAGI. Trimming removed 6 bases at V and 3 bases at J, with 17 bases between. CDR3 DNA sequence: TGTGCCAGCAGGACTCTAACCGGGGTGGACACTGAAGCTTTCTTT. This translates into CASRTLTGVDTEAFF.

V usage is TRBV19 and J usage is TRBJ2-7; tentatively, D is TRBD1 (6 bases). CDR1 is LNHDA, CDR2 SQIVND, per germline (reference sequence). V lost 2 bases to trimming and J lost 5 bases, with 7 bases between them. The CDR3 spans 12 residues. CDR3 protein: CASSIRDNEQYF. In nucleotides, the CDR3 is TGTGCCAGTAGTATAAGGGACAACGAGCAGTACTTC.

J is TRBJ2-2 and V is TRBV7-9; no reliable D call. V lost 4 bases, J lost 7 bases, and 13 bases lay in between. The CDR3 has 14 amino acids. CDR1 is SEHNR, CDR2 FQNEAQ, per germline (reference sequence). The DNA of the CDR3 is TGTGCCAGCAGCTCCCCAGTGGCAGTCGGGGAGCTGTTTTTT. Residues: CASSSPVAVGELFF.

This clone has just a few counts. CDR3 region: CASSLSLGGELIAGELFF. The CDR3 DNA reads TGTGCCAGCAGTTTGTCTCTCGGGGGAGAACTTATCGCCGGGGAGCTGTTTTTT. The chain is built from TRBV28 and TRBJ2-2; TRBD2 is a possible D gene (6 bases). Germline V CDR1 and CDR2: MDHEN, SYDVKM. The CDR3 spans 18 residues. V lost 3 bases, J lost 6 bases, and 23 bases lay in between.

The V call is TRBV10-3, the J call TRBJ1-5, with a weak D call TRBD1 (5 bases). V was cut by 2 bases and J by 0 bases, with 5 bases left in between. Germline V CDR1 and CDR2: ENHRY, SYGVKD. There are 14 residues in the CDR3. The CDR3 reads CAISEDSSNQPQHF. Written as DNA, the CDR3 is TGTGCCATCAGTGAGGACAGTAGCAATCAGCCCCAGCATTTT.

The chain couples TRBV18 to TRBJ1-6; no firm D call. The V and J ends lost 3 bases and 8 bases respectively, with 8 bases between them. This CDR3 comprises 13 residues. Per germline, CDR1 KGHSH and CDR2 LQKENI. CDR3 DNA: TGTGCCAGCTCACCCACAGATTATTCACCCCTCCACTTT. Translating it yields CASSPTDYSPLHF.

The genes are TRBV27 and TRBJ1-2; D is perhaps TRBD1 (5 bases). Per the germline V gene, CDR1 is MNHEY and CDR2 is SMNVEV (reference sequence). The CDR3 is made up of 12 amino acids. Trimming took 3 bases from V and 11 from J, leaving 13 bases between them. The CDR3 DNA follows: TGTGCCAGCAGTTTGCAGGGTTTTAATTACACCTTC. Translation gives CASSLQGFNYTF.

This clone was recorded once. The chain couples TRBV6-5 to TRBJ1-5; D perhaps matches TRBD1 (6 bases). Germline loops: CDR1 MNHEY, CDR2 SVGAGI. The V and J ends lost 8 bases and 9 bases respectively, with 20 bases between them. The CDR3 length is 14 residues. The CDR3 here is CASQTGQGIVPQHF. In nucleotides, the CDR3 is TGTGCCAGCCAGACCGGGCAGGGGATAGTGCCCCAGCATTTT.